The 15 T cell receptor beta chains below all came from one sample that was sequenced in a study of blood T cells in healthy people across ages. Next came a second PCR, run for about 6 to 11 cycles, which used a sample-barcoded 5' primer along with a J-beta primer mix. TCRdb reprocessed the 5' RACE reads with MiXCR, giving one entry per CDR3 protein. The repertoire holds more than 800,000 distinct CDR3 sequences, with 40% to 50% as singletons. Sequenced material: blood. Every receptor here comes from a woman in her fifties or sixties in good health.

The chain combines TRBV30 with TRBJ1-1, with 8 bases matching TRBD1. The trim removed 6 bases at V and 1 base at J, leaving 4 bases unmatched. CDR3 length equals 13 residues. In germline, CDR1 is GTSNPN, CDR2 SVGIG (reference sequence). The CDR3 reads CACYGQGNTEAFF. In DNA, the CDR3 is TGTGCCTGTTACGGACAGGGGAACACTGAAGCTTTCTTT.

The chain joins TRBV20-1 to TRBJ2-3; D not certain. Germline V lookup: CDR1 DFQATT, CDR2 SNEGSKA (reference sequence). The ends were cut back, 7 bases at V and 0 bases at J, with 11 bases in the middle. The CDR3 consists of 13 residues. DNA for the CDR3: TGCAGTGGTGAGGTATCCAGCACAGATACGCAGTATTTT. Its translation is CSGEVSSTDTQYF.

As to this clonotype: Mismatch with germline at one junction end may stem from a read error. The CDR3 reads CASSQGPRPNRGSSDEQYF. The CDR3, as DNA: TGTGCCAGCAGCCAAGGCCCACGGCCAAACAGGGGTTCCTCCGACGAGCAGTACTTC. The chain combines TRBV14 with TRBJ2-7, with 7 bases aligning to TRBD1. The germline V gene has CDR1 SGHDN and CDR2 FVKESK. The CDR3 consists of 19 residues.

The gene calls are TRBV4-2 and TRBJ2-5, with TRBD2 matching over 13 bases. The CDR3 has 16 amino acids. The germline CDR1 and CDR2 sequences are LGHNA and YNFKEQ. With V trimmed by 4 bases and J by 0 bases, 2 bases remained unmatched. CDR3 residues: CASSPTSGGYQETQYF. CDR3 coding DNA: TGTGCCAGCAGCCCGACTAGCGGGGGGTACCAAGAGACCCAGTACTTC.

The chain joins TRBV4-2 to TRBJ2-1, with D unclear. The J call may be faulty, since TRBJ2-7 better matches the DNA end. The CDR3 spans 13 residues. CDR1 is LGHNA and CDR2 is YNFKEQ in the germline V gene. The CDR3 loop is CASSQVPHNEQYF. The CDR3 nucleotides read TGTGCCAGCAGCCAAGTCCCGCACAATGAGCAGTACTTC.

This clonotype turned up a few times. The rearrangement joins TRBV24-1 to TRBJ2-1; weak D call: TRBD1 (6 bases). The CDR3 runs to 15 residues. Trimming left V 2 bases short and J 6 bases short, with 13 bases between. In germline, CDR1 is KGHDR, CDR2 SFDVKD. CDR3 nucleotide sequence: TGTGCCACCAGTGATTCACAGGGAATCGGCAATGAGCAGTTCTTC. The encoded protein is CATSDSQGIGNEQFF.

This clonotype has just one count. This chain links TRBV29-1 with TRBJ1-2; 9 bases are a match to TRBD1. J was trimmed by 9 bases and V by 5 bases; bases with no gene match: 10. This CDR3 contains 13 residues. Germline CDR1 and CDR2: SQVTM and ANQGSEA. The CDR3: CSVTGTGSYSYTF. DNA of the CDR3: TGCAGCGTTACCGGGACAGGGTCTTATAGCTACACCTTC.

This clonotype was seen a few times. This chain connects TRBV6-6 to TRBJ2-3, with D hard to call. Germline assignment: CDR1 MNHNY and CDR2 SVGAGI (reference sequence). V lost 7 bases to trimming and J lost 0 bases, with 11 bases between them. The CDR3 spans 14 residues. The CDR3 sequence: CASKADASTDTQYF. The DNA of the CDR3 is TGTGCCAGCAAGGCGGACGCTAGCACAGATACGCAGTATTTT.

The V gene is TRBV5-6, the J gene TRBJ1-2; D not certain. V was pared by 4 bases and J by 4 bases, with 20 bases between. Germline CDR1 and CDR2: SGHDT and YYEEEE. The CDR3 is 16 residues long. The CDR3 region is CASSPPPVQDGYGYTF. CDR3 in DNA: TGTGCCAGCAGCCCCCCTCCGGTACAAGACGGCTATGGCTACACCTTC.

Comments on this clonotype: At one of its ends the junction is not consistent with the germline gene, which may arise from a read error. The rearrangement uses TRBV6-2 or TRBV6-3 and TRBJ2-1; 14 nucleotides line up with TRBD2. The CDR3 totals 15 residues. The germline gives CDR1 MNHEY, CDR2 SVGEGT. As DNA, the CDR3 is TGTGCCAGCAGGAACCGACTAGCGGGAGGGAATGAGCGGTTCTTC. Amino acids: CASRNRLAGGNERFF.

The V and J genes are TRBV3-1 and TRBJ2-5; 7 positions agree with TRBD2. CDR1 and CDR2 from the germline V gene are LGHDT and YNNKEL (reference sequence). The CDR3 covers 16 residues. Trimming cost V 3 bases and J 11 bases; bases outside gene matches: 18. CDR3 nucleotides: TGTGCCAGCAGCCAGTGGAATCCGGGACTACATAGTGAGCAGTACTTC. Protein product: CASSQWNPGLHSEQYF.

The chain combines TRBV6-6 with TRBJ1-1, with 11 bases lining up with TRBD1. J was trimmed by 0 bases and V by 3 bases; bases with no gene match: 3. The CDR3 loop spans 16 amino acids. Germline V gives CDR1 MNHNY, CDR2 SVGAGI (reference sequence). CDR3: CASSYGTGGLNTEAFF. Here the CDR3 DNA reads TGTGCCAGCAGTTATGGGACAGGGGGGCTGAACACTGAAGCTTTCTTT.

The chain recombines TRBV3-1 with TRBJ2-1; D is tentatively TRBD1 or TRBD2 (5 bases each). There are 14 residues in the CDR3. The V end was cut by 4 bases, the J end by 8 bases, with 15 bases between. In germline, CDR1 is LGHDT, CDR2 YNNKEL (reference sequence). The DNA of the CDR3 is TGTGCCAGCAGCCGTGGGACCCATTGGGATGAGCAGTTCTTC. This codes for CASSRGTHWDEQFF.

This chain connects TRBV29-1 to TRBJ1-3; D might be TRBD1 (5 bases). Germline CDR1 and CDR2: SQVTM and ANQGSEA. Deletions cut 3 bases from V and 4 bases from J, with 13 bases between. This CDR3 is 14 amino acids long. CDR3 region: CSVELGVYGNTIYF. As DNA, the CDR3 is TGCAGCGTTGAGTTGGGGGTTTACGGAAACACCATATATTTT.

The chain links TRBV5-1 to TRBJ2-5; weak D call: TRBD1 (6 bases). CDR1 and CDR2 (germline): SGHRS, YFSETQ. V dropped 0 bases and J dropped 5 bases, with 20 bases sitting between them. CDR3 length: 17 residues. CDR3 nucleotides: TGCGCCAGCAGCTTGGAATGGACAGATAGAGGGTGGGAGACCCAGTACTTC. Its protein is CASSLEWTDRGWETQYF.